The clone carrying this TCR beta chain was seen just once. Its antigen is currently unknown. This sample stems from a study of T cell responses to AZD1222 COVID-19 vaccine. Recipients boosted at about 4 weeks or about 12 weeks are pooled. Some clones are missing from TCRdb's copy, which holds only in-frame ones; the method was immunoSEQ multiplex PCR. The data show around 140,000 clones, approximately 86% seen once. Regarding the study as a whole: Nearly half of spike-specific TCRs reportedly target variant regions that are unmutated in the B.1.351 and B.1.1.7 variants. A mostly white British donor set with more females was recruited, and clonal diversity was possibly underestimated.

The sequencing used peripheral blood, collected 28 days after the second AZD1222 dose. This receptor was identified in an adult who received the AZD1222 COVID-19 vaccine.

Here the CDR3 reads CASSDIHSAGISYEQYF. The CDR3 nucleotides are TGTGCCAGCAGCGATATTCACTCGGCGGGGATCTCCTACGAGCAGTACTTC. The chain couples TRBV2 to TRBJ2-7; a weak D match, TRBD2 (6 bases). Germline CDR1 SNHLY, CDR2 FYNNEI. Trimming pared 6 bases from V and 0 bases from J, leaving 21 bases between. CDR3 size: 17 residues. Based on the CDR3 plus reference TRBV2 and TRBJ2-7, the full variable domain is EPEVTQTPSHQVTQMGQEVILRCVPISNHLYFYWYRQILGQKVEFLVSFYNNEISEKSEIFDDQFSVERPDGSNFTLKIRSTKLEDSAMYFCASSDIHSAGISYEQYFGPGTRLTVT.